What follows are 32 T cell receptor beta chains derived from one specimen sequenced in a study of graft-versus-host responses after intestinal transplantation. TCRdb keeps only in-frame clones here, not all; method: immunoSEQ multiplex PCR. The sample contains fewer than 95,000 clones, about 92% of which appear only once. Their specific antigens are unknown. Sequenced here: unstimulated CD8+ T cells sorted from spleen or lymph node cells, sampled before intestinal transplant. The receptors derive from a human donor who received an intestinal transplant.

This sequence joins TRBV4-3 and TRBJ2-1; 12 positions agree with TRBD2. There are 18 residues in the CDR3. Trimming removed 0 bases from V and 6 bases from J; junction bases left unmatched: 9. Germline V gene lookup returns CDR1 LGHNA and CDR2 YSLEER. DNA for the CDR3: TGCGCCAGCAGCCAAGATTCCCTAGCGGGGGGGCCTCTCAATGAGCAGTTCTTC. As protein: CASSQDSLAGGPLNEQFF.

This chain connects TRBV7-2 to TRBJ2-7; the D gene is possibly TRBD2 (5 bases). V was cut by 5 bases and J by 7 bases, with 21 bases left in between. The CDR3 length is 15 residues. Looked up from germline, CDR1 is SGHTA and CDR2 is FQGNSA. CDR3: CASSPRADHLIEQYF. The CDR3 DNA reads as TGTGCCAGCAGCCCCCGAGCGGATCACTTAATTGAGCAGTACTTC.

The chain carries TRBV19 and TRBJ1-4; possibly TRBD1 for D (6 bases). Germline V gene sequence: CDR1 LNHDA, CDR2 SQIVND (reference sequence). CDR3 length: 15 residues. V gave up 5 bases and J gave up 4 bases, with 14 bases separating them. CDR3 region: CASSFFAGDNEKLFF. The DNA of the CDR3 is TGTGCCAGTAGTTTTTTTGCAGGGGATAATGAAAAACTGTTTTTT.

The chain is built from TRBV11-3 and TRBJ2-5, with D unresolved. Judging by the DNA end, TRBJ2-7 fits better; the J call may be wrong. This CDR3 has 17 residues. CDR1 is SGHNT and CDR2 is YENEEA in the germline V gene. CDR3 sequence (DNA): TGTGCCAGCAGCTTAGATCGAATCGGAGTGATAGCCTACGAGCAGTACTTC. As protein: CASSLDRIGVIAYEQYF.

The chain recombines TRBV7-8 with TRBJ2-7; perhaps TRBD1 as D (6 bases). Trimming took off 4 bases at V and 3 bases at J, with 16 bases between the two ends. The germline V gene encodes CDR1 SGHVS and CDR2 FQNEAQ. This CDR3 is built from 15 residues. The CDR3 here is CASSSGARQNYEQYF. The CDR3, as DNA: TGTGCCAGCAGCTCAGGGGCGAGACAAAACTACGAGCAGTACTTC.

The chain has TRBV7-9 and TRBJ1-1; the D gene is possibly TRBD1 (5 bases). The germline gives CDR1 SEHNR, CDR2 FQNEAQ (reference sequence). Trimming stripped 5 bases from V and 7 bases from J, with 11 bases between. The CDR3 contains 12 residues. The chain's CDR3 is CASSVDRIEAFF. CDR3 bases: TGTGCCAGCAGCGTCGACAGAATTGAAGCTTTCTTT.

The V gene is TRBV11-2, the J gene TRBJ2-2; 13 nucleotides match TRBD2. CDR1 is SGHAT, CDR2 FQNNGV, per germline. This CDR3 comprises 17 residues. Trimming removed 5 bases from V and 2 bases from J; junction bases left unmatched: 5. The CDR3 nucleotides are TGTGCCAGCAGCCCGGGACTAGCGGGGAAAAACACCGGGGAGCTGTTTTTT. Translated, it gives CASSPGLAGKNTGELFF.

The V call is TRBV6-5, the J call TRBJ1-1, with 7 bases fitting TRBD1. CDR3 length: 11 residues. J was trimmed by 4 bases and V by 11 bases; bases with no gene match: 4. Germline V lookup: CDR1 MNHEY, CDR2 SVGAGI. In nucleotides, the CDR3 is TGTGCCTGCGGGACAGCCACTGAAGCTTTCTTT. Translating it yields CACGTATEAFF.

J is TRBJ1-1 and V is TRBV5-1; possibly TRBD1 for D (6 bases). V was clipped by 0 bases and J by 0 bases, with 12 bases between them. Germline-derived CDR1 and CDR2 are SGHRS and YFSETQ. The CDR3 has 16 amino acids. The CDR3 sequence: CASSLGWTEMNTEAFF. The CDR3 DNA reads TGCGCCAGCAGCTTGGGGTGGACAGAGATGAACACTGAAGCTTTCTTT.

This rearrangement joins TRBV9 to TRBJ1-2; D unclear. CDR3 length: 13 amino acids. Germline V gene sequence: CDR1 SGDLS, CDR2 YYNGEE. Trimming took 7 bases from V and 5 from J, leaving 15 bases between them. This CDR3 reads CASGAPVQYGYTF. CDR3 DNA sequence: TGTGCCAGCGGCGCGCCGGTTCAATATGGCTACACCTTC.

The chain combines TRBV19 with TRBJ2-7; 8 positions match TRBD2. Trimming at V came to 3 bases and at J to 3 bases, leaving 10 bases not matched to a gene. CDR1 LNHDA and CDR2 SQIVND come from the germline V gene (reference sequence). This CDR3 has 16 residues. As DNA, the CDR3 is TGTGCCAGTAGTATGCGGCTAGCGGGTCCTGACTACGAGCAGTACTTC. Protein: CASSMRLAGPDYEQYF.

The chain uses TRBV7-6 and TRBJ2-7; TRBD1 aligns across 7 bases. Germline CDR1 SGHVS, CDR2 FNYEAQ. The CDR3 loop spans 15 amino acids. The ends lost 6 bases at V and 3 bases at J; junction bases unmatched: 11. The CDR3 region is CASSGSGTALYEQYF. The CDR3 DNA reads TGTGCCAGCAGTGGATCCGGGACAGCCCTCTACGAGCAGTACTTC.

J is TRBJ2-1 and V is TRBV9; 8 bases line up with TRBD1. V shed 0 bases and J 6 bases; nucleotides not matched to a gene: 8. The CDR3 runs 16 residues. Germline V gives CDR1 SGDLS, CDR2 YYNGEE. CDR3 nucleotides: TGTGCCAGCAGCGTAGTAGGGGGGCAGGGGGCCAATGAGCAGTTCTTC. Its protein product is CASSVVGGQGANEQFF.

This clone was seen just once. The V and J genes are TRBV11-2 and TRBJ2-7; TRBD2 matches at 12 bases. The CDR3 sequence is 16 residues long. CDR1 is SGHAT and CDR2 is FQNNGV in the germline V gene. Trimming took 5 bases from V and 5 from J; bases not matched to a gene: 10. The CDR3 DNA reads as TGTGCCAGCAGCCGACCGTCTAGCGGGGGGGCGGACGAGCAGTACTTC. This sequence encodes CASSRPSSGGADEQYF. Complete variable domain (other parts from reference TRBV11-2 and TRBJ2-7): EAGVAQSPRYKIIEKRQSVAFWCNPISGHATLYWYQQILGQGPKLLIQFQNNGVVDDSQLPKDRFSAERLKGVDSTLKIQPAKLEDSAVYLCASSRPSSGGADEQYFGPGTRLTVT.

The CDR3 region is CAISESGQSTQYF. CDR3 bases: TGTGCCATCAGTGAGTCGGGGCAAAGTACGCAGTATTTT. The chain joins TRBV10-3 to TRBJ2-3; possible D gene TRBD1, 5 bases. V dropped 0 bases and J dropped 8 bases, with 9 bases sitting between them. The CDR3 contains 13 residues. The germline V gene has CDR1 ENHRY and CDR2 SYGVKD.

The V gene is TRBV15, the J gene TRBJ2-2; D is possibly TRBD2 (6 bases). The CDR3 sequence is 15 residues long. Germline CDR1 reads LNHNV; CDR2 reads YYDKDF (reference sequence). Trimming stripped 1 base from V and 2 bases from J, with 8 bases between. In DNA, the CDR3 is TGTGCCACCAGCAGAGTGCGGGGTAACACCGGGGAGCTGTTTTTT. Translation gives CATSRVRGNTGELFF.

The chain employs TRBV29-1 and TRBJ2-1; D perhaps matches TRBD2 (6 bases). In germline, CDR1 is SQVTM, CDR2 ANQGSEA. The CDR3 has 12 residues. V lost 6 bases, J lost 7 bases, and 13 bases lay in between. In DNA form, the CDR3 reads TGCAGCGTAGACGGGGGTTCGAATGAGCAGTTCTTC. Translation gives CSVDGGSNEQFF.

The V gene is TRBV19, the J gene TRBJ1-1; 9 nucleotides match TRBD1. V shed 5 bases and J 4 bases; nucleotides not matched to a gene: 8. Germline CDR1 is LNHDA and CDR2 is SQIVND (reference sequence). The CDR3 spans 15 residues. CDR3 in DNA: TGTGCCAGTAGTCCCTATAGGACAGGGGTCACTGAAGCTTTCTTT. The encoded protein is CASSPYRTGVTEAFF.

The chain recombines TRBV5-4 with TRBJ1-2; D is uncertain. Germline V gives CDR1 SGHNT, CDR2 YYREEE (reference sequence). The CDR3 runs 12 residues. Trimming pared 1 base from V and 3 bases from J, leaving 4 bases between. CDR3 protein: CASSLFDYGYTF. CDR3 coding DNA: TGTGCCAGCAGCTTGTTCGACTATGGCTACACCTTC.

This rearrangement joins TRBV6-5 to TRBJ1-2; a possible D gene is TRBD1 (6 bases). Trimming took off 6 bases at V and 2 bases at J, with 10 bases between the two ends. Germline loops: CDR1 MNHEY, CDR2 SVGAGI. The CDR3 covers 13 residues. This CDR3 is CASRDSPNYGYTF. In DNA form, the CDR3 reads TGTGCCAGCAGGGACAGCCCCAACTATGGCTACACCTTC.

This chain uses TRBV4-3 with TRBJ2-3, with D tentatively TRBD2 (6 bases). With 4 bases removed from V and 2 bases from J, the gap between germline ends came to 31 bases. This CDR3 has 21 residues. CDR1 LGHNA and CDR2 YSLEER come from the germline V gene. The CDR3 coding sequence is TGCGCCAGCAGCCCACTGCGCTCCCGGGACGACTGGGGACTTCTCACAGATACGCAGTATTTT. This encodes CASSPLRSRDDWGLLTDTQYF.

CDR3 sequence (DNA): TGTGCCACCAGCAGAGCGCAGGGGATGCCCTACGAGCAGTACTTC. It codes for CATSRAQGMPYEQYF. J is TRBJ2-7 and V is TRBV15, with a weak D call TRBD1 (6 bases). The V end lost 1 base, the J end lost 2 bases, and 12 bases lay between the germline ends. CDR3 length: 15 amino acids. CDR1 and CDR2 (germline): LNHNV, YYDKDF (reference sequence).

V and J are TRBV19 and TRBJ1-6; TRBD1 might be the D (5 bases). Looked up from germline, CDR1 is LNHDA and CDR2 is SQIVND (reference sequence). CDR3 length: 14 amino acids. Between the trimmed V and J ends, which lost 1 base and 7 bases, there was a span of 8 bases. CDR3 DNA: TGTGCCAGTAGTATAGCGGGGGAAAATTCACCCCTCCACTTT. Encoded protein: CASSIAGENSPLHF.

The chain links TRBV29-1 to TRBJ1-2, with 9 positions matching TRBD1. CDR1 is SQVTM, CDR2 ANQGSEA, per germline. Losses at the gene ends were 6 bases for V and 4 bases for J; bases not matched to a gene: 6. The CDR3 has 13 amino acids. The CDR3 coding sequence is TGCAGCGTCGACAGGGGGGAAATCTATGGCTACACCTTC. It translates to CSVDRGEIYGYTF.

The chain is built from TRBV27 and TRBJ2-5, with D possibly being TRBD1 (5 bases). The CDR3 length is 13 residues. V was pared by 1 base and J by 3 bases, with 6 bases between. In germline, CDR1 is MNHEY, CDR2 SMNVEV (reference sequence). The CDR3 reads CASSLLGEETQYF. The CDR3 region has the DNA TGTGCCAGCAGTTTATTAGGGGAAGAGACCCAGTACTTC.

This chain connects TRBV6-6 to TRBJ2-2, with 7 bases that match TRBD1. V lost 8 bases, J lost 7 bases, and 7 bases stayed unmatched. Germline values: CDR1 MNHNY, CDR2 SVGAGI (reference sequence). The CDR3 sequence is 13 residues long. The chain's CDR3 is CASSLGGGGELFF. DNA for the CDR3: TGTGCCAGCTCCCTAGGGGGCGGCGGGGAGCTGTTTTTT.

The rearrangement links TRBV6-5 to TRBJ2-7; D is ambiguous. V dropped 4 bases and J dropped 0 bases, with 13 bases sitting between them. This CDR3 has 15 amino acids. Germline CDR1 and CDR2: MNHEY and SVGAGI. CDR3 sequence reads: CASSSRHVSSYEQYF. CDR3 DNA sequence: TGTGCCAGCAGTTCGCGACATGTAAGCTCCTACGAGCAGTACTTC.

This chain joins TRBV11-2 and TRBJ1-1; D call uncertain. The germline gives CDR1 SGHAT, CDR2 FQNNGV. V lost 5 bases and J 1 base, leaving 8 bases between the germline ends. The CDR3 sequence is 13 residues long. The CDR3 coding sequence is TGTGCCAGCAGCCCAGAGGGGAACACTGAAGCTTTCTTT. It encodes CASSPEGNTEAFF.

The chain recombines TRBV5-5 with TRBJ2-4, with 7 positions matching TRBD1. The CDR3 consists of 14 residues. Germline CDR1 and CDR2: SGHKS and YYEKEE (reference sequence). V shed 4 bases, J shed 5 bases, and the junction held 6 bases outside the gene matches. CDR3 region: CASSTWDSQNIQYF. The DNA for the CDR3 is TGTGCCAGCAGCACTTGGGACAGCCAAAACATTCAGTACTTC.

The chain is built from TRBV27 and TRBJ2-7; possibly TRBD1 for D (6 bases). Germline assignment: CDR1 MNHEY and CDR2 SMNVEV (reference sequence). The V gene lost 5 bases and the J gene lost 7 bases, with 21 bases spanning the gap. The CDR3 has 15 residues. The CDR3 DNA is TGTGCCAGCAGTCCCTACTGGACAGTCCTTTGGGAGCAGTACTTC. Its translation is CASSPYWTVLWEQYF.

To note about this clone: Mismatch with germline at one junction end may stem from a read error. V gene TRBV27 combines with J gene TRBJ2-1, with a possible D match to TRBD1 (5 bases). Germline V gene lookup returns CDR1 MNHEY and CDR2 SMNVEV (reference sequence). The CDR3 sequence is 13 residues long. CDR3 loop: CATQGESYNEQLF. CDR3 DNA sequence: TGTGCCACCCAGGGTGAGTCCTACAATGAGCAGCTCTTC.

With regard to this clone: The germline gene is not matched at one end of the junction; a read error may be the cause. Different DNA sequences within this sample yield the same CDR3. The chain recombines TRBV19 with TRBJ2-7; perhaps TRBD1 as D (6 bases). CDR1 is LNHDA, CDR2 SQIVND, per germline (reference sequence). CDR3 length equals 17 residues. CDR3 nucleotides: TGTGCCAGCAGTATAACTACAGGGTCTTCCCGCTCCTACGAGCAGTACTTC. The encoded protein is CASSITTGSSRSYEQYF.